One and the same sample provided the 24 T cell receptor beta chains below, sequenced in a study of PD-L1 blockade in urothelial cancer. Time point in this sample: peripheral blood 6 weeks after treatment start. Only in-frame clones appear in the TCRdb table, and some are missing; sequencing was by immunoSEQ multiplex PCR. The repertoire holds 20,000 to 25,000 clones, 82% seen once, with 1.5% to 2% in the top ten. Sequencing used PBMCs, obtained around atezolizumab (anti-PD-L1) treatment. The receptor set was obtained from a man aged 70-80 years with urothelial cancer.

The V call is TRBV4-3, the J call TRBJ1-1, with no clear D. V was clipped by 1 base and J by 1 base, with 13 bases between them. There are 16 residues in the CDR3. From germline, CDR1 is LGHNA and CDR2 YSLEER. CDR3 residues: CASSQARGYANTEAFF. The CDR3, as DNA: TGCGCCAGCAGCCAAGCCCGAGGGTATGCGAACACTGAAGCTTTCTTT.

This chain connects TRBV28 to TRBJ1-1; 8 bases match TRBD1. CDR1 and CDR2 (germline): MDHEN, SYDVKM. Trimming cost V 5 bases and J 5 bases; bases outside gene matches: 10. The CDR3 sequence is 15 residues long. The CDR3 nucleotides read TGTGCCAGCAGTGCAGCAGGGGGCGCTGGGACTGAAGCTTTCTTT. Protein: CASSAAGGAGTEAFF.

The chain recombines TRBV5-1 with TRBJ1-2; D is possibly TRBD1 (6 bases). Germline V gives CDR1 SGHRS, CDR2 YFSETQ. The CDR3 has 13 residues. V was trimmed by 4 bases and J by 4 bases, leaving 11 bases between them. The CDR3 spells CASSNDRSYGYTF. CDR3 DNA sequence: TGCGCCAGCAGCAACGACAGGAGCTATGGCTACACCTTC.

The V call is TRBV9, the J call TRBJ2-7; TRBD1 matches 9 bases. CDR3 size: 15 residues. CDR1 SGDLS and CDR2 YYNGEE come from the germline V gene. V gave up 0 bases and J gave up 4 bases; unmatched junction bases: 5. CDR3 region: CASSVGGQGGYEQYF. The CDR3 DNA follows: TGTGCCAGCAGCGTAGGGGGACAGGGTGGGTACGAGCAGTACTTC.

The chain links TRBV5-1 to TRBJ2-3, with D possibly matching TRBD2 (6 bases). Trimming took off 2 bases at V and 3 bases at J, with 19 bases between the two ends. Germline V gene sequence: CDR1 SGHRS, CDR2 YFSETQ. CDR3 length: 17 amino acids. CDR3 in amino acids: CASSFGNTGVGTDTQYF. CDR3 bases: TGCGCCAGCAGCTTTGGTAATACGGGAGTCGGGACAGATACGCAGTATTTT.

With regard to this clone: This same CDR3 is encoded by further DNA sequences in the sample. This chain links TRBV7-9 with TRBJ2-3, with D perhaps matching TRBD1 (5 bases). The CDR3 consists of 14 residues. V was trimmed by 5 bases and J by 2 bases, leaving 11 bases between them. Germline CDR1 reads SEHNR; CDR2 reads FQNEAQ (reference sequence). The chain's CDR3 is CASSTSGNTDTQYF. The CDR3 coding sequence is TGTGCCAGCAGCACCTCAGGGAACACAGATACGCAGTATTTT.

The CDR3 protein is CASSFGQGTNYGYTF. For the CDR3, the DNA is TGTGCCAGCAGTTTCGGACAGGGTACTAACTATGGCTACACCTTC. The V and J genes are TRBV28 and TRBJ1-2, with 8 bases matching TRBD1. V shed 3 bases, J shed 0 bases, and the junction held 3 bases outside the gene matches. This CDR3 spans 15 amino acids. CDR1 and CDR2 (germline): MDHEN, SYDVKM.

This sequence joins TRBV4-1 and TRBJ2-2; TRBD1 might be the D (6 bases). Germline CDR1 MGHRA, CDR2 YSYEKL. This CDR3 is 14 amino acids long. V was pared by 8 bases and J by 3 bases, with 13 bases between. CDR3: CASSQGKDTGELFF. As DNA, the CDR3 is TGCGCCAGCTCACAGGGTAAGGACACCGGGGAGCTGTTTTTT.

This clone was observed a single time. V usage is TRBV7-2 and J usage is TRBJ2-2; D is unclear. Looked up from germline, CDR1 is SGHTA and CDR2 is FQGNSA. The V end was cut by 1 base, the J end by 2 bases, with 5 bases between. This CDR3 spans 14 amino acids. For the CDR3, the DNA is TGTGCCAGCAGCTTAGGCACTAACACCGGGGAGCTGTTTTTT. Translating gives CASSLGTNTGELFF. The full variable domain, with the rest looked up from reference TRBV7-2 and TRBJ2-2, is GAGVSQSPSNKVTEKGKDVELRCDPISGHTALYWYRQSLGQGLEFLIYFQGNSAPDKSGLPSDRFSAERTGGSVSTLTIQRTQQEDSAVYLCASSLGTNTGELFFGEGSRLTVL.

This chain links TRBV5-4 with TRBJ2-1; D might be TRBD2 (5 bases). Looked up from germline, CDR1 is SGHNT and CDR2 is YYREEE (reference sequence). Trimming removed 0 bases at V and 7 bases at J, with 17 bases between. The CDR3 has 16 amino acids. The CDR3 loop is CASSLAASLEGNEQFF. The CDR3 DNA is TGTGCCAGCAGCTTGGCAGCTTCGCTCGAGGGTAATGAGCAGTTCTTC.

The chain is built from TRBV9 and TRBJ2-3, with 9 bases matching TRBD1. The length of the CDR3 is 15 residues. CDR1 and CDR2 (germline): SGDLS, YYNGEE. Trimming at V came to 2 bases and at J to 4 bases, leaving 5 bases not matched to a gene. The CDR3 loop reads CASSVRGQGPDTQYF. The CDR3 nucleotides are TGTGCCAGCAGCGTGAGGGGACAGGGTCCAGATACGCAGTATTTT.

This sequence joins TRBV5-1 and TRBJ2-1, with 8 bases identical to TRBD2. The CDR3 totals 14 residues. CDR1 SGHRS and CDR2 YFSETQ come from the germline V gene. After removal of 4 bases from V and 7 bases from J, the junction contained 7 bases not matched to a gene. The CDR3 spells CASSIRLARNEQFF. CDR3 DNA: TGCGCCAGCAGCATCCGACTAGCGAGGAATGAGCAGTTCTTC.

This chain connects TRBV6-1 to TRBJ1-2; D may be TRBD1 (5 bases). The CDR3 has 15 amino acids. Germline-derived CDR1 and CDR2 are MNHNS and SASEGT. V lost 7 bases and J 2 bases, leaving 17 bases between the germline ends. For the CDR3, the DNA is TGTGCCAGCACTCCCCGACGACAGCAAAACTATGGCTACACCTTC. Protein: CASTPRRQQNYGYTF.

This clone was seen a few times. The J gene is TRBJ2-3, the V gene TRBV7-9; no clear D gene. Germline CDR1 SEHNR, CDR2 FQNEAQ (reference sequence). This CDR3 has 12 residues. Trimming cost V 5 bases and J 6 bases, with 9 bases left between them. In nucleotides, the CDR3 is TGTGCCAGCAGCCCCATGGCCGATACGCAGTATTTT. Translated, it gives CASSPMADTQYF.

The V gene is TRBV5-6, the J gene TRBJ1-1; 9 positions match TRBD1. CDR1 and CDR2 (germline): SGHDT, YYEEEE. With 4 bases clipped from V and 10 bases from J, the junction kept 5 bases outside the gene matches. The CDR3 is 12 residues long. CDR3: CASSNRGLGAFF. The CDR3 DNA reads TGTGCCAGCAGCAACAGGGGGCTGGGAGCTTTCTTT.

V and J are TRBV2 and TRBJ1-5; 8 positions match TRBD1. CDR1 and CDR2 (germline): SNHLY, FYNNEI. V shed 4 bases and J 7 bases; nucleotides not matched to a gene: 6. This CDR3 region has 14 residues. The CDR3, as DNA: TGTGCCAGCAGTGGCGGACAGGGCGGACAGCCCCAGCATTTT. Protein: CASSGGQGGQPQHF.

The chain joins TRBV18 to TRBJ2-5; possibly TRBD2 for D (5 bases). The length of the CDR3 is 12 residues. Trimming removed 3 bases from V and 5 bases from J, with 7 bases in between. CDR1 and CDR2 (germline): KGHSH, LQKENI. CDR3 DNA: TGTGCCAGCTCACCTCGAGGGGAGACCCAGTACTTC. Encoded protein: CASSPRGETQYF.

The V and J genes are TRBV27 and TRBJ2-5; weak D call: TRBD2 (6 bases). Trimming took 5 bases from V and 7 from J, leaving 11 bases between them. This CDR3 has 12 residues. The germline V gene has CDR1 MNHEY and CDR2 SMNVEV (reference sequence). The CDR3 sequence: CASSPLGGTQYF. In DNA, the CDR3 is TGTGCCAGCAGTCCACTGGGGGGGACCCAGTACTTC.

V is TRBV10-3 and J is TRBJ2-1, with TRBD1 identical over 7 bases. With 5 bases clipped from V and 5 bases from J, the junction kept 9 bases outside the gene matches. Germline lookup yields CDR1 ENHRY and CDR2 SYGVKD. CDR3 length: 15 residues. CDR3 sequence: CAISLAGTAHNEQFF. The CDR3 DNA reads as TGTGCCATCAGTTTAGCCGGGACAGCACACAATGAGCAGTTCTTC.

The CDR3 region is CASSISFTSGSADTQYF. The CDR3 DNA is TGTGCCAGTAGTATAAGCTTTACTAGCGGGAGTGCAGATACGCAGTATTTT. This chain uses TRBV19 with TRBJ2-3; 11 bases match TRBD2. The ends lost 2 bases at V and 4 bases at J; junction bases unmatched: 8. The CDR3 consists of 17 residues. Per germline, CDR1 LNHDA and CDR2 SQIVND (reference sequence).

This clone occurred once. The chain is built from TRBV10-1 and TRBJ2-1, with 8 bases that match TRBD2. Per the germline V gene, CDR1 is WNHNN and CDR2 is SYGVQD (reference sequence). The CDR3 loop spans 14 amino acids. V shed 6 bases and J 10 bases; nucleotides not matched to a gene: 11. The chain's CDR3 is CASSSGGDIAEQFF. Written as DNA, the CDR3 is TGCGCCAGCAGCTCGGGGGGGGATATAGCGGAGCAGTTCTTC.

The CDR3 protein is CASSVEGDRVETQYF. The DNA for the CDR3 is TGTGCCAGCAGCGTAGAGGGGGACAGAGTTGAGACCCAGTACTTC. The chain couples TRBV9 to TRBJ2-5; 7 positions match TRBD1. Germline V gives CDR1 SGDLS, CDR2 YYNGEE. Germline trimming cut 0 bases from V and 5 bases from J; bases unmatched to any gene: 7. CDR3 size: 15 residues.

The chain recombines TRBV10-3 with TRBJ2-1; 9 bases map to TRBD2. This CDR3 region has 16 residues. Trimming cost V 4 bases and J 5 bases; bases outside gene matches: 9. The germline V gene has CDR1 ENHRY and CDR2 SYGVKD. The CDR3 DNA reads TGTGCCATCAGTGTAGGAGGGTTAGCGGGGGACAATGAGCAGTTCTTC. Encoded protein: CAISVGGLAGDNEQFF.

The chain couples TRBV20-1 to TRBJ1-1; no clear D. V was clipped by 6 bases and J by 10 bases, with 9 bases between them. CDR1 and CDR2 (germline): DFQATT, SNEGSKA (reference sequence). The CDR3 contains 9 residues. The CDR3 bases are TGCAGTGCCCCTCCGGTAGCTTTCTTT. Translated: CSAPPVAFF.